This TCR beta chain was identified during a study of PD-L1 blockade in urothelial cancer. Study in general: Patients started atezolizumab in about 2014, 1,200 mg intravenously every 3 weeks. Analysis of blood occurred 3 weeks (second dose) and 6 weeks after treatment start. Peripheral blood specimens exhibited a median yield of around 150,000 T cells.

The protocol was immunoSEQ multiplex PCR, while the TCRdb copy is restricted to in-frame clones and leaves out a portion. In the table there are tens of thousands of clones, 84% of which are singletons. The CDR3 is made up of 16 amino acids. V shed 5 bases, J shed 7 bases, and the junction held 15 bases outside the gene matches. CDR1 and CDR2 (germline): SGHRS, YFSETQ. The time point denotes: pretreatment peripheral blood. The J gene is TRBJ1-5, the V gene TRBV5-1, with 7 bases matching TRBD1. This TCR came from a woman in her 70s with urothelial cancer. The sample consisted of PBMCs, taken around atezolizumab (anti-PD-L1) treatment. The CDR3 DNA is TGCGCCAGCAGATCTGGCCCCACAGGGGATGACCAGCCCCAGCATTTT. It translates to CASRSGPTGDDQPQHF.